One and the same sample provided the 18 T cell receptor beta chains below, sequenced in a study of blood T cell repertoires in COVID-19. Repertoires were generated with immunoSEQ multiplex PCR, while TCRdb's copy carries only in-frame clones and drops some. The sample has approximately 140,000 clones, approximately 82% seen once. Input material: peripheral blood. These receptors originate from a man aged 35 to 55 with active or convalescent COVID-19.

This clone was found once. V usage is TRBV5-1 and J usage is TRBJ2-7; 11 bases match TRBD1. Germline V gene lookup returns CDR1 SGHRS and CDR2 YFSETQ. This CDR3 is 15 amino acids long. Losses at the gene ends were 4 bases for V and 3 bases for J; bases not matched to a gene: 6. The CDR3 sequence is CASSPVGTGGYEQYF. The CDR3 DNA follows: TGCGCCAGCAGCCCCGTGGGGACAGGGGGCTACGAGCAGTACTTC.

J is TRBJ1-1 and V is TRBV7-2; 9 bases line up with TRBD1. V lost 2 bases, J lost 10 bases, and 8 bases stayed unmatched. The CDR3 runs 14 residues. Germline CDR1 and CDR2: SGHTA and FQGNSA. This CDR3 reads CASSLPLGQGIAFF. The CDR3 nucleotides read TGTGCCAGCAGCTTACCCCTCGGACAGGGGATAGCTTTCTTT.

The rearrangement links TRBV7-6 to TRBJ2-5; 11 bases agree with TRBD2. The CDR3 contains 15 residues. V shed 3 bases, J shed 1 base, and the junction held 1 base outside the gene matches. Germline lookup yields CDR1 SGHVS and CDR2 FNYEAQ. The CDR3 DNA reads as TGTGCCAGCAGCTTTACTAGCGGGGGCCAAGAGACCCAGTACTTC. This gives the protein CASSFTSGGQETQYF.

V usage is TRBV10-3 and J usage is TRBJ2-2; 8 bases are shared with TRBD1. The junction had 6 bases not matched to a gene; V was cut back by 5 bases and J by 1 base. Germline V lookup: CDR1 ENHRY, CDR2 SYGVKD. CDR3 length equals 16 residues. CDR3 bases: TGTGCCATCAGTCCTGGACAGGGAGGGAACACCGGGGAGCTGTTTTTT. It encodes CAISPGQGGNTGELFF.

The genes are TRBV4-3 and TRBJ2-1; D is unclear. The CDR3 extends over 12 amino acids. Germline V gives CDR1 LGHNA, CDR2 YSLEER. V dropped 2 bases and J dropped 7 bases, with 6 bases sitting between them. CDR3 in amino acids: CASSQMRNEQFF. CDR3 nucleotide sequence: TGCGCCAGCAGCCAAATGAGGAATGAGCAGTTCTTC.

The chain links TRBV7-2 to TRBJ1-5, with TRBD1 identical over 10 bases. The CDR3 covers 16 residues. After removal of 3 bases from V and 4 bases from J, the junction contained 6 bases not matched to a gene. From germline, CDR1 is SGHTA and CDR2 FQGNSA. CDR3 protein: CASSLGGQGGNQPQHF. CDR3 nucleotide sequence: TGTGCCAGCAGCTTGGGAGGACAGGGGGGTAATCAGCCCCAGCATTTT.

The genes are TRBV18 and TRBJ2-5, with D tentatively TRBD1 (6 bases). V lost 3 bases and J lost 5, with 13 bases in between. The CDR3 is made up of 14 amino acids. The germline CDR1 and CDR2 sequences are KGHSH and LQKENI. This CDR3 reads CASSPGHLTETQYF. The CDR3 nucleotides are TGTGCCAGCTCACCGGGACACCTAACGGAGACCCAGTACTTC.

The rearrangement joins TRBV19 to TRBJ2-1; D perhaps matches TRBD1 (6 bases). The CDR3 spans 15 residues. CDR1 is LNHDA and CDR2 is SQIVND in the germline V gene (reference sequence). Between the trimmed V and J ends, which lost 5 bases and 0 bases, there was a span of 11 bases. The CDR3 coding sequence is TGTGCCAGTAGTCCGGACAGTAGCTCCTACAATGAGCAGTTCTTC. It yields the protein CASSPDSSSYNEQFF. The full variable domain, its missing parts supplied by reference TRBV19 and TRBJ2-1, is DGGITQSPKYLFRKEGQNVTLSCEQNLNHDAMYWYRQDPGQGLRLIYYSQIVNDFQKGDIAEGYSVSREKKESFPLTVTSAQKNPTAFYLCASSPDSSSYNEQFFGPGTRLTVL.

Only a few counts were recorded for this clone. The J gene is TRBJ2-7, the V gene TRBV2; 10 bases align to TRBD1. The V gene's germline CDR1 is SNHLY and CDR2 FYNNEI. V trimming: 11 bases; J trimming: 5 bases; junction bases outside the gene matches: 6. The CDR3 runs to 12 residues. Here the CDR3 DNA reads TGTGCCTGCCAGACAGGGGGCCACGAGCAGTACTTC. It is translated as CACQTGGHEQYF.

The chain carries TRBV7-2 and TRBJ2-5; the D gene is possibly TRBD2 (7 bases). CDR1 and CDR2 from the germline V gene are SGHTA and FQGNSA. The CDR3 loop spans 14 amino acids. The germline V and J ends were trimmed by 6 bases and 3 bases, with 14 bases remaining between them. The CDR3 DNA sequence: TGTGCCAGCAGGGAAAGGGGGGGGAAAGAGACCCAGTACTTC. The encoded protein is CASRERGGKETQYF. Full variable domain (remainder filled in from reference TRBV7-2 and TRBJ2-5): GAGVSQSPSNKVTEKGKDVELRCDPISGHTALYWYRQSLGQGLEFLIYFQGNSAPDKSGLPSDRFSAERTGGSVSTLTIQRTQQEDSAVYLCASRERGGKETQYFGPGTRLLVL.

This clone was detected only a few times. This chain uses TRBV12-3 or TRBV12-4 with TRBJ1-2; D is unresolved. The CDR3 loop spans 13 amino acids. V was cut by 7 bases and J by 5 bases, with 14 bases left in between. CDR3 in amino acids: CASIQDRGYGYTF. CDR3 nucleotides: TGTGCCAGCATCCAAGACCGAGGGTATGGCTACACCTTC.

This sequence joins TRBV6-5 and TRBJ1-3; 8 bases align to TRBD1. With 0 bases clipped from V and 3 bases from J, the junction kept 4 bases outside the gene matches. Germline CDR1 and CDR2: MNHEY and SVGAGI. This CDR3 region has 16 residues. The CDR3 sequence is CASSYSGQVVGNTIYF. In nucleotides, the CDR3 is TGTGCCAGCAGTTACTCGGGACAGGTGGTTGGAAACACCATATATTTT.

The chain recombines TRBV27 with TRBJ2-2; 8 bases align to TRBD2. The junction had 5 bases not matched to a gene; V was cut back by 3 bases and J by 2 bases. CDR1 and CDR2 (germline): MNHEY, SMNVEV (reference sequence). The CDR3 totals 16 residues. CDR3 loop: CASSFAGGANTGELFF. The CDR3 bases are TGTGCCAGCAGTTTTGCCGGGGGGGCTAACACCGGGGAGCTGTTTTTT.

This chain joins TRBV29-1 and TRBJ2-7, with TRBD1 matching over 8 bases. Trimming removed 5 bases from V and 3 bases from J; junction bases left unmatched: 6. The CDR3 runs 13 residues. From germline, CDR1 is SQVTM and CDR2 ANQGSEA. The CDR3 sequence is CSVLRDRSYEQYF. The CDR3 region has the DNA TGCAGCGTTTTAAGGGACAGGAGCTACGAGCAGTACTTC.

The rearrangement joins TRBV5-1 to TRBJ1-6, with TRBD1 matching over 8 bases. CDR3 size: 16 residues. Looked up from germline, CDR1 is SGHRS and CDR2 is YFSETQ. V shed 2 bases, J shed 7 bases, and the junction held 8 bases outside the gene matches. The DNA for the CDR3 is TGCGCCAGCAGCTTTGACAGGGGCCGGGAGAATTCACCCCTCCACTTT. Residues: CASSFDRGRENSPLHF.

J is TRBJ2-7 and V is TRBV18; TRBD2 matches at 9 bases. The germline V gene has CDR1 KGHSH and CDR2 LQKENI. V lost 0 bases and J lost 9; bases outside the gene matches: 9. The CDR3 loop spans 15 amino acids. CDR3 bases: TGTGCCAGCTCACCACCCGGATTAGCGGGGGCCGGGCAGTACTTC. Protein: CASSPPGLAGAGQYF.

This clone was counted only a few times. The chain carries TRBV11-3 and TRBJ2-2, with unresolved D. The CDR3 is 14 residues long. The V gene's germline CDR1 is SGHNT and CDR2 YENEEA. V was shortened by 1 base and J by 1 base, with 4 bases between the two germline ends. In nucleotides, the CDR3 is TGTGCCAGCAGCTTAGGACAGAACACCGGGGAGCTGTTTTTT. Protein product: CASSLGQNTGELFF.

The chain links TRBV3-1 (or the pseudogene TRBV3-2) to TRBJ2-6; D might be TRBD2 (6 bases). In germline, CDR1 is LGHDT, CDR2 YNNKEL (reference sequence). The CDR3 covers 16 residues. The V gene lost 3 bases and the J gene lost 3 bases, with 12 bases spanning the gap. The CDR3 loop is CASSQVGGSGANVLTF. The CDR3 region has the DNA TGTGCCAGCAGCCAGGTGGGGGGAAGTGGGGCCAACGTCCTGACTTTC.